This TCR beta chain was sequenced in a study of CD8+CD57+ T cells in acquired aplastic anemia. Researchers used genomic DNA as the template to profile TCR beta VDJ and CDR3. MiXCR, applied by TCRdb to the reads, yields one record per CDR3 protein. This table holds more than 250,000 distinct CDR3 sequences, 55% to 65% found once. The CDR3 covers 14 residues. Trimming took off 4 bases at V and 0 bases at J, with 10 bases between the two ends. In germline, CDR1 is SGHTA, CDR2 FQGTGA. Material for sequencing was sorted CD4+, CD8+, or CD8+CD57+ T cells (not recorded which) from PBMCs. This TCR came from a human donor with severe aplastic anemia or a healthy control (not recorded which). The chain recombines TRBV7-3 with TRBJ2-7; possibly TRBD2 for D (5 bases). For the CDR3, the DNA is TGTGCCAGCAGCTCGGGGAGAGACTCCTACGAGCAGTACTTC. This encodes CASSSGRDSYEQYF.